Each of the 3 T cell receptor beta chains below was sequenced from the same sample in a study of OX40 agonist ivuxolimab in advanced cancers. Measured with immunoSEQ multiplex PCR; TCRdb has only the in-frame clones, and not every one. The repertoire has about 36,000 clones, approximately 80% of them found once; the top ten carry around a fifth. Specimen: CD4+ or CD8+ T cells sorted from blood, collected in a trial of the OX40 agonist ivuxolimab. These receptors came from an adult with an advanced solid tumor such as melanoma, head and neck, liver or kidney cancer.

The chain is built from TRBV19 and TRBJ2-1; D perhaps matches TRBD2 (5 bases). Trimming pared 1 base from V and 12 bases from J, leaving 19 bases between. CDR3 length equals 15 residues. Per the germline V gene, CDR1 is LNHDA and CDR2 is SQIVND (reference sequence). CDR3: CASSIGGTRALGQFF. In DNA, the CDR3 is TGTGCCAGTAGTATAGGGGGAACTAGAGCGCTTGGGCAGTTCTTC.

V gene TRBV28 combines with J gene TRBJ1-1; D unclear. CDR3 length: 13 amino acids. The V gene's germline CDR1 is MDHEN and CDR2 SYDVKM. V lost 6 bases and J 1 base, leaving 9 bases between the germline ends. The CDR3 loop reads CASSPHGNTEAFF. The CDR3, as DNA: TGTGCCAGCAGCCCCCACGGGAACACTGAAGCTTTCTTT.

The V gene is TRBV6-1, the J gene TRBJ2-1; 10 bases map to TRBD1. J lost 8 bases, V lost 1 base, and 8 bases had no gene match. The CDR3 is made up of 16 amino acids. The germline gives CDR1 MNHNS, CDR2 SASEGT. CDR3 in amino acids: CASSEGRGTGVYEQFF. CDR3 DNA sequence: TGTGCCAGCAGTGAAGGGAGAGGGACAGGGGTCTATGAGCAGTTCTTC.